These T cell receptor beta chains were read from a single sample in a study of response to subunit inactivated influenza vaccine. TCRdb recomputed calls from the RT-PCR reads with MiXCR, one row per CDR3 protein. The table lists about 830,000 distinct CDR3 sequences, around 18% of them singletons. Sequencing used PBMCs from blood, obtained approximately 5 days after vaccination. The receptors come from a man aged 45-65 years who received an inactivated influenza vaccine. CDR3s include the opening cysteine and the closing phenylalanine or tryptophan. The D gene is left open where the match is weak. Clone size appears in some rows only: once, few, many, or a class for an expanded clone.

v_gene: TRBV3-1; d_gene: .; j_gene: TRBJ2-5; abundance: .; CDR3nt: TGTGCCAGCAGCCAAGAATTGGGGGCCATACAAGAGACCCAGTACTTC; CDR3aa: CASSQELGAIQETQYF
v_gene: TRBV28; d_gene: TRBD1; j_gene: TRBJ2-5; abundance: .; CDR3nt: TGTGCCAGCAGTCCGGGACAGGGAATGGAGACCCAGTACTTC; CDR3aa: CASSPGQGMETQYF
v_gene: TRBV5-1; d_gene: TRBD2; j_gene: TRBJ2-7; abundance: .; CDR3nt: TGCGCCAGCAGCCCCGGGGGGGGGAATCTCTACGAGCAGTACTTC; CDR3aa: CASSPGGGNLYEQYF
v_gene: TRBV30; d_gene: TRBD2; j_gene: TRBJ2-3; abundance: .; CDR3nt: TGTGCCTGGACCCAAGCTAGCGGGAGCAACACAGATACGCAGTATTTT; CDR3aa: CAWTQASGSNTDTQYF
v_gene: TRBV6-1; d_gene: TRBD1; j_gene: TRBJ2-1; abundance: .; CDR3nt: TGTGCCAGCAGGAGACAGGGGCTCGTGGACAATGAGCAGTTCTTC; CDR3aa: CASRRQGLVDNEQFF
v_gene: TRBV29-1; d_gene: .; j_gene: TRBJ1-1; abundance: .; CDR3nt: TGCAGCGTTGAAATAAAAATGAACACTGAAGCTTTCTTT; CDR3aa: CSVEIKMNTEAFF
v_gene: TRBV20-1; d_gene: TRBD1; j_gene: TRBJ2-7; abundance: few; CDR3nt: TGCAGTGCTAGATGGCAGGGGGCTTACGAGCAGTACTTC; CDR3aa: CSARWQGAYEQYF
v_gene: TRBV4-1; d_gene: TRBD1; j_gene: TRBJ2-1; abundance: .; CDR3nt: TGCGCCAGCAGCCGAGCCGGGACAGTGGATGAGGAGCAGTTCTTC; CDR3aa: CASSRAGTVDEEQFF
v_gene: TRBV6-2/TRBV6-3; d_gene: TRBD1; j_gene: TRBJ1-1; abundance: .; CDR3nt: TGTGCCAGCAGTCCTGTGACAGGGTCTGAAGCTTTCTTT; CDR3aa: CASSPVTGSEAFF
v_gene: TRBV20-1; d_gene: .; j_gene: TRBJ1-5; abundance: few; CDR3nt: TGCAGTGCCAAGACAGTGACTCTCTATAGCAATCAGCCCCAGCATTTT; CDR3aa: CSAKTVTLYSNQPQHF
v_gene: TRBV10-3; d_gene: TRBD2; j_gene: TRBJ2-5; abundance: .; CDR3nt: TGTGCCATCAGTGGAGCTAGCGGGGGGGCCAGAGAGACCCAGTACTTC; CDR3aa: CAISGASGGARETQYF
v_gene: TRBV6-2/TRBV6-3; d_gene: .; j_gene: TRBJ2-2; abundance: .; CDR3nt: TGTGCCAGCAGTTACCGACTACCGGGGGAGCTGTTTTTT; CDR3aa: CASSYRLPGELFF
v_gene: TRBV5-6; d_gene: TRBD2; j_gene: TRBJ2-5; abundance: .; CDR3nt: TGTGCCAGCAGCCCCGGGGGGGCAGAGGGCCAGTACTTC; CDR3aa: CASSPGGAEGQYF
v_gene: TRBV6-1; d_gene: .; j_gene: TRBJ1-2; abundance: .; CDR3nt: TGTGCCAGCAGACCCGACGGGGGCGGCTATAGCTACACCTTC; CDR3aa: CASRPDGGGYSYTF
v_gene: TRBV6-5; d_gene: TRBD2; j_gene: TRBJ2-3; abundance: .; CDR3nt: TGTGCCAGCAGTTACTGGGCTAGCGGGGGCCGAGGGGCGCAGTATTTT; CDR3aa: CASSYWASGGRGAQYF
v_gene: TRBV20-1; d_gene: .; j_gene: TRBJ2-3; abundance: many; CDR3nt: TGCAGTGCTAGAGGTCGGGAGTTTCAAGGAGATACGCAGTATTTT; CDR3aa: CSARGREFQGDTQYF
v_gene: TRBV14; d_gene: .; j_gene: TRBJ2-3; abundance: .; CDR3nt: TGTGCCAGCAGCCCAGATCTGGGAGATACGCAGTATTTT; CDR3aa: CASSPDLGDTQYF
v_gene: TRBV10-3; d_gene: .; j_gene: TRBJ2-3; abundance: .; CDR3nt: TGTGCCATCAGTGACGGCACAGATACGCAGTATTTT; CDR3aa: CAISDGTDTQYF
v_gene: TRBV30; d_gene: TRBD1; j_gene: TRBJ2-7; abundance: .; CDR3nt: TGTGCCTGGAGAAAAGGGGGCGGCTCCTACGAGCAGTACTTC; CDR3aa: CAWRKGGGSYEQYF
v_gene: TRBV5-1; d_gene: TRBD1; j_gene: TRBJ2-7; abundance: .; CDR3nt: TGCGCCAGCAGCTCCCGGGACAGGACCTTCTACGAGCAGTACTTC; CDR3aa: CASSSRDRTFYEQYF
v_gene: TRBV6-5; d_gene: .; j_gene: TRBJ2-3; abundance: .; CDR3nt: TGTGCCAGCAGTTACAATAGCCCCCGCACAGATACGCAGTATTTT; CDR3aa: CASSYNSPRTDTQYF
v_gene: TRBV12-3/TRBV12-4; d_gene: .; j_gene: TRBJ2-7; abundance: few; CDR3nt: TGTGCCAGCAGTTTAGTCAGGGAGTACGAGCAGTACTTC; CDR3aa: CASSLVREYEQYF
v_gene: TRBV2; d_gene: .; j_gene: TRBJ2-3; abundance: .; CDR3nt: TGTGCCAGCAGTGAACGAAGGACAGTTACGCAGTATTTT; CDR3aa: CASSERRTVTQYF
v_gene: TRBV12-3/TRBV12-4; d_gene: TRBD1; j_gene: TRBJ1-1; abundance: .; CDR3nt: TGTGCCAGCAGATCCGGACCGGGACAGCAAACTTTCTTT; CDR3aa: CASRSGPGQQTFF
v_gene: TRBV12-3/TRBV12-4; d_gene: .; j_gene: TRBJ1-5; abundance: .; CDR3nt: TGTGCCAGCAGTTTTCAACAGAAAAATCAGCCCCAGCATTTT; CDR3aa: CASSFQQKNQPQHF
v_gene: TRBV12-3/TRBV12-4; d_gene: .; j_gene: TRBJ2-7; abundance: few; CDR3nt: TGTGCCAGCAGGTGGACAGTTAACTCCTACGAGCAGTACTTC; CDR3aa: CASRWTVNSYEQYF
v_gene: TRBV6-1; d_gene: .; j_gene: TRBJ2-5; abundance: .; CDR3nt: TGTGCCAGCAGTGAAGTAGGGCGGCAAGAGACCCAGTACTTC; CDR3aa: CASSEVGRQETQYF
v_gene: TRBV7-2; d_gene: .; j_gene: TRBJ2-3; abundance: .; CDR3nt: TGTGCCAGGAGCTCCCGACCTTCAGATACGCAGTATTTT; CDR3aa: CARSSRPSDTQYF